The clone carrying this T cell receptor beta chain was seen many times. This record comes from a study of regulatory T cells in long-lasting Graves disease. Time point of the sample: persistent/refractory GD, antithyroid drugs over 5 years with positive TRAb. PBMCs were the source of the RNA used for TCR sequencing. An endocrinology department in Xi'an, China, recruited the patients. An approximately 9-milliliter sample of peripheral blood was drawn into EDTA tubes. Arm-PCR with iRepertoire HTBI primers amplified the CDR3 regions for these TCR beta libraries. Each CDR3 protein is one row after TCRdb ran MiXCR on the multiplex PCR reads. The repertoire holds fewer than 600,000 distinct CDR3 sequences, with 22% as singletons. This TCR derives from a female donor with Graves disease. The source was peripheral blood mononuclear cells (PBMCs), collected when the disease was refractory, from a patient treated with antithyroid drugs.

The CDR3, as DNA: TGCAGCGTGAACAGGGGAAGGGGTCAGCCCCAGCATTTT. Translating gives CSVNRGRGQPQHF. The chain joins TRBV29-1 to TRBJ1-5, with 7 positions matching TRBD1. V dropped 6 bases and J dropped 6; count of bases not matched to a gene: 8. There are 13 residues in the CDR3. Per germline, CDR1 SQVTM and CDR2 ANQGSEA.